This record looks at one TCR beta chain sequence and its context. Per the original methods: It was from reference gene primer amplification that nucleated cell counts were estimated. Clones were sequenced by immunoSEQ multiplex PCR, and TCRdb holds only the in-frame ones, with some missing. From that table come the V and J calls and clone size; the DNA was used to work out D and trimming. This sample has about 230,000 clones, with 86% found just once. V lost 4 bases to trimming and J lost 8 bases; unmatched junction nucleotides: 9. Germline CDR1 LGHDT, CDR2 YNNKEL (reference sequence). The CDR3 sequence is 16 residues long. A Seattle source enrolled patients during active infection and followed them longitudinally. The data stem from a study of blood T cell repertoires in COVID-19. Across the study: Sites across the United States, Italy and Spain contributed samples from acute and convalescent COVID-19. T cells, B-cell-depleted T cells, or PBMCs supplied cDNA or gDNA.

The receptor was derived from a man over 45 with COVID-19, enrolled during active disease. This sequence joins TRBV3-1 (or the pseudogene TRBV3-2) and TRBJ1-6; 9 bases line up with TRBD1. The sample was peripheral blood. The CDR3 sequence is CASSLRTGTGYSPLHF. DNA for the CDR3: TGTGCCAGCAGCCTAAGGACCGGGACAGGGTATTCACCCCTCCACTTT.